This T cell receptor beta chain emerged from a study of blood T cell repertoires in COVID-19. Measured with immunoSEQ multiplex PCR; TCRdb has only the in-frame clones, and not every one. The repertoire includes roughly 120,000 clones, 85% of them detected once, and around 13% sits in the top ten. Germline-derived CDR1 and CDR2 are LNHDA and SQIVND (reference sequence). CDR3 length: 17 amino acids. After removal of 0 bases from V and 3 bases from J, the junction contained 7 bases not matched to a gene. The sequencing input was peripheral blood. This receptor was identified in a human donor in a cohort sampled during active COVID-19. The chain carries TRBV19 and TRBJ2-1, with 8 bases lining up with TRBD2. The CDR3 DNA is TGTGCCAGTAGTATAGAAGGGCTAGCGGGTGGCTACAATGAGCAGTTCTTC. Encoded protein: CASSIEGLAGGYNEQFF.